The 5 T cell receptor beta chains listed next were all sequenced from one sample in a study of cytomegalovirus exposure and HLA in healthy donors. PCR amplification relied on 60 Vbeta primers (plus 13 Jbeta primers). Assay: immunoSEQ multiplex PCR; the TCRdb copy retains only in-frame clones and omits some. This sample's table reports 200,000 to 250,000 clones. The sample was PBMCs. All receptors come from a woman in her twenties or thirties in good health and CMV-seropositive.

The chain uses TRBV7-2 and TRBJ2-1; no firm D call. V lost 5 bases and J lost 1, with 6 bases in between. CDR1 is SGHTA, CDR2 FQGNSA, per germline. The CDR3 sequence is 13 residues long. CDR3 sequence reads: CASSRLSYNEQFF. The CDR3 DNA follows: TGTGCCAGCAGCCGACTTTCCTACAATGAGCAGTTCTTC.

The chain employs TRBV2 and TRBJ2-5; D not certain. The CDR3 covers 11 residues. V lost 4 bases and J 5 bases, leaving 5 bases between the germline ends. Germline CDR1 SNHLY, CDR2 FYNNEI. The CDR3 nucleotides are TGTGCCAGCAGTGTCCGGGAGACCCAGTACTTC. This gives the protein CASSVRETQYF.

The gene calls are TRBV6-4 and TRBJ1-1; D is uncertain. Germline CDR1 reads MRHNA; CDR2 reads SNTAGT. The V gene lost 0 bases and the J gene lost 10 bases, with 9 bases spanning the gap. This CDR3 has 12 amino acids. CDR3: CASSDSFTRAFF. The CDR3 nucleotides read TGTGCCAGCAGTGACTCCTTTACGAGAGCTTTCTTT.

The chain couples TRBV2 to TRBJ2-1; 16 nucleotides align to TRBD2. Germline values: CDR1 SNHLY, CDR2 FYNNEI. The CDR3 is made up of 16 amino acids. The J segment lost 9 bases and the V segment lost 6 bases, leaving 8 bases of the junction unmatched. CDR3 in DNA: TGTGCCAGCAGAAAAGGGACTAGCGGGAGGGGAGGTGAGCAGTTCTTC. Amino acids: CASRKGTSGRGGEQFF.

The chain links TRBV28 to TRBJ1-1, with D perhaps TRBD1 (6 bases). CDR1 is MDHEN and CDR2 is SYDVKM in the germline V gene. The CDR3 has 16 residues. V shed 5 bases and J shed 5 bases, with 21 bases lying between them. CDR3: CASSPYAGDTTTEAFF. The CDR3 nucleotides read TGTGCCAGCAGTCCCTACGCCGGGGACACAACTACTGAAGCTTTCTTT.